Listed below are T cell receptor beta chains from one sample, sequenced in a study of identical twins. MiXCR was run by TCRdb on the 5' RACE reads, yielding one entry per CDR3 protein. The sample shows under 300,000 distinct CDR3 sequences, over 12% of them seen only once. The sequenced sample consisted of memory (CD45RO+) T cells sorted from blood. These receptors were taken from a woman younger than 35 in good health. CDR3s include the opening cysteine and the closing phenylalanine or tryptophan. D genes are given only for firm matches. Size is stated for part of the rows, as once, few or many counts, or as a class when the clone is expanded.

d_call,j_call,clone_size,v_call,cdr3_nt,cdr3_aa
TRBD1,TRBJ1-1,-,TRBV6-6,TGTGCCAGCAGCGGACAGGGGGCTGCTGAAGCTTTCTTT,CASSGQGAAEAFF
-,TRBJ2-1,many,TRBV18,TGTGCCAGCTCACCACTAAAAGTCTTTAGCTCCTACAATGAGCAGTTCTTC,CASSPLKVFSSYNEQFF
-,TRBJ2-3,-,TRBV29-1,TGCAGCGTTGGGATCGGGGGCACAGATACGCAGTATTTT,CSVGIGGTDTQYF
TRBD2,TRBJ2-1,many,TRBV29-1,TGCAGCGTCTCCAGCGGGAGGCCTGAGCAGTTCTTC,CSVSSGRPEQFF
-,TRBJ2-1,-,TRBV11-2,TGTGCCAGCAGCTTAGGTCCCTATAGCTCCTACAATGAGCAGTTCTTC,CASSLGPYSSYNEQFF
-,TRBJ1-2,-,TRBV6-1,TGTGCCAGCAGTGAATTGTTTCTTGTTGACTATGGCTACACCTTC,CASSELFLVDYGYTF
-,TRBJ2-3,-,TRBV6-2/TRBV6-3,TGTGCCAGCATTAACTCGGGCGAAATGACAGATACGCAGTATTTT,CASINSGEMTDTQYF
TRBD2,TRBJ2-3,-,TRBV6-1,TGTGCCAGCACTATAGCGGGAGTAGGAGATACGCAGTATTTT,CASTIAGVGDTQYF
-,TRBJ2-2,few,TRBV10-1,TGCGCCGCAAGGGACACCAACACCGGGGAGCTGTTTTTT,CAARDTNTGELFF
-,TRBJ2-1,few,TRBV9,TGTGCCAGCAGCGTAGGAATGGCTAGCAGCTACAATGAGCAGTTCTTC,CASSVGMASSYNEQFF
TRBD1,TRBJ1-1,few,TRBV7-3,TGTGCCAGCAGCTTAAGGGCGGACAGGGGATCTGCTTTCTTT,CASSLRADRGSAFF
TRBD2,TRBJ2-1,few,TRBV7-9,TGTGCCAGCAGCCCTAGGCCAGCGGGGGGTTACAATGAGCAGTTCTTC,CASSPRPAGGYNEQFF
-,TRBJ2-3,many,TRBV5-1,TGTGCCAGCAGCCCCTTACCCACAGATACGCAGTATTTT,CASSPLPTDTQYF
TRBD2,TRBJ2-7,few,TRBV12-3/TRBV12-4,TGTGCCAGCAGTTTAAGTCTTAGCGGGAGACCCTACGAGCAGTACTTC,CASSLSLSGRPYEQYF
TRBD2,TRBJ2-3,few,TRBV5-1,TGCGCCAGCAGCCCTCTGGCGGGAGGGGGTACAGATACGCAGTATTTT,CASSPLAGGGTDTQYF
TRBD1,TRBJ1-5,-,TRBV5-6,TGTGCCAGCAGCTTGTGGACAGGGGGCGGGGGCAATCAGCCCCAGCATTTT,CASSLWTGGGGNQPQHF
TRBD1,TRBJ2-1,-,TRBV20-1,TGCAGTGCGAAGGACAGGGTACAATACAATGAGCAGTTCTTC,CSAKDRVQYNEQFF
TRBD2,TRBJ2-3,few,TRBV5-1,TGCGCCAGCAGCTTGGGCCTAGCGGGAGGTAGATACACAGATACGCAGTATTTT,CASSLGLAGGRYTDTQYF
-,TRBJ2-7,many,TRBV5-5,TGTGCCAGCAGCTTGGCCGGGACTGCCTCCTACGAGCAGTACTTC,CASSLAGTASYEQYF
TRBD2,TRBJ2-1,-,TRBV5-1,TGCGCCAGCAGCCCACCGGGACTAGCGGCCATAAATGAGCAGTTCTTC,CASSPPGLAAINEQFF
-,TRBJ1-2,-,TRBV29-1,TGCAGCGTTGGGACAGTCGGGGCATACTATGGCTACACCTTC,CSVGTVGAYYGYTF
TRBD2,TRBJ2-5,-,TRBV20-1,TGCAGTGCTAGTCCTAGCGGGCGAGAGGAGACCCAGTACTTC,CSASPSGREETQYF
-,TRBJ1-6,many,TRBV9,TGTGCCAGCAGCTCCAGCACGGGACGGGCTAATTCACCCCTCCACTTT,CASSSSTGRANSPLHF
-,TRBJ2-1,many,TRBV5-5,TGTGCCAGCCAAGTCCTTGCTAGCCGGGATGAGCAGTTCTTC,CASQVLASRDEQFF
-,TRBJ1-1,-,TRBV11-3,TGTGCCAGCAGCCAGGACAGCTCAACTGGGGACACTGAAGCTTTCTTT,CASSQDSSTGDTEAFF
-,TRBJ1-1,-,TRBV20-1,TGCAGTGCTGGGCGGACTGAAGCTTTCTTT,CSAGRTEAFF
TRBD2,TRBJ2-3,-,TRBV5-1,TGCGCCAGCAGTACGGGGGGGCCCACCACAGATACGCAGTATTTT,CASSTGGPTTDTQYF
-,TRBJ1-1,-,TRBV29-1,TGCAGCGTTGAAGAAGCTTTCTTT,CSVEEAFF
-,TRBJ1-1,few,TRBV30,TGTGCCTGGAGTGTCCCCGGACCGGGTGCTTCTTTCTTT,CAWSVPGPGASFF
-,TRBJ2-7,once,TRBV7-2,TGTGCCAGCAGCTTAGATCTAGGGACTTGGGAGCAGTACTTC,CASSLDLGTWEQYF
TRBD2,TRBJ2-2,few,TRBV6-1,TGTGCCAGCAGTCGGACTAGCGGGGGGAGAACCGGGGAGCTGTTTTTT,CASSRTSGGRTGELFF
-,TRBJ2-1,-,TRBV6-4,TGTGCCAGCAGCATCCAGGGGGGGACCTACAATGAGCAGTTCTTC,CASSIQGGTYNEQFF
-,TRBJ2-3,-,TRBV20-1,TGCAGTTCCTACATTCGGGGGTCGGATACGCAGTATTTT,CSSYIRGSDTQYF
-,TRBJ1-2,few,TRBV20-1,TGCAGTGCTGTGACAGGCTATGGCTACACCTTC,CSAVTGYGYTF
-,TRBJ2-5,-,TRBV4-1,TGCGCCAGCAGCCAAAAAGGCTGGTCCGGCCGGAGAGAGACCCAGTACTTC,CASSQKGWSGRRETQYF
-,TRBJ2-1,-,TRBV19,TGTGCCAGTAGTATAGATTTGGGGTACAATGAGCAGTTCTTC,CASSIDLGYNEQFF
-,TRBJ2-1,few,TRBV5-6,TGTGCCAGCACCGTTCTTGGGCCCTACAATGAGCAGTTCTTC,CASTVLGPYNEQFF
-,TRBJ2-3,-,TRBV20-1,TGCAGTGCTCGCCGGGACGGAAGCACAGATACGCAGTATTTT,CSARRDGSTDTQYF
-,TRBJ1-1,-,TRBV6-5,TGTGCCAGCAGTTACTGGGGGGCGAACACTGAAGCTTTCTTT,CASSYWGANTEAFF
TRBD2,TRBJ2-2,many,TRBV5-1,TGCGCCAGCAGCCCCAGCGGGAGCGGGACCGGGGAGCTGTTTTTT,CASSPSGSGTGELFF
TRBD2,TRBJ2-5,few,TRBV4-3,TGCGCCAGCAGCCACGATCTAGCGGGAGGGGGTGTGGAGACCCAGTACTTC,CASSHDLAGGGVETQYF
-,TRBJ2-6,few,TRBV5-5,TGTGCCAGCAGCTTGATAGCAGGCCCCTCTGGGGCCAACGTCCTGACTTTC,CASSLIAGPSGANVLTF
-,TRBJ2-1,few,TRBV20-1,TGCAGTGCTAGGTCTCGGGACTGGGGGCAGTTCTTC,CSARSRDWGQFF
-,TRBJ2-3,-,TRBV20-1,TGCAGTGCCCGGCAGGCAGATACGCAGTATTTT,CSARQADTQYF
-,TRBJ2-2,-,TRBV7-2,TGTGCCAGCAGCCCCAGTGGCTTCGGGGAGCTGTTTTTT,CASSPSGFGELFF
TRBD2,TRBJ2-2,few,TRBV5-1,TGCGCCAGCAGCTTGGCCGGAGGGCTAGCGGGAGCCGGGGAGCTGTTTTTT,CASSLAGGLAGAGELFF
TRBD2,TRBJ2-5,-,TRBV3-1,TGTGCCAGCAGTCCTAGCGGAGCCGTCGGGGAGACCCAGTACTTC,CASSPSGAVGETQYF
-,TRBJ2-7,few,TRBV14,TGTGCCAGCAGCCACGGACAGAAAGCCTACGAGCAGTACTTC,CASSHGQKAYEQYF
TRBD1,TRBJ2-2,few,TRBV12-3/TRBV12-4,TGTGCCAGCAGGGCCGGGACAGTCACCGGGGAGCTGTTTTTT,CASRAGTVTGELFF
TRBD1,TRBJ1-1,few,TRBV5-1,TGCGCCAGCAGCGTGACGGGACAGGGAAAGAACACTGAAGCTTTCTTT,CASSVTGQGKNTEAFF
TRBD2,TRBJ2-2,-,TRBV6-5,TGTGCCAGCAGTTACTCGTGGGCGGGGGACACCGGGGAGCTGTTTTTT,CASSYSWAGDTGELFF
-,TRBJ2-1,many,TRBV12-3/TRBV12-4,TGTGCCAGCAACTTAGGGGGGTCCCACAATGAGCAGTTCTTC,CASNLGGSHNEQFF
-,TRBJ2-6,many,TRBV5-1,TGCGCCAGCGGAAGAAAACAGGCTACCAGCTCTGGGGCCAACGTCCTGACTTTC,CASGRKQATSSGANVLTF